This T cell receptor (beta chain) was captured by sequencing in a study of CD8 T cells in ankylosing spondylitis. Study-wide results and caveats: In ankylosing spondylitis blood, a motif of roughly 8 highly homologous TCR beta variants appeared characteristic. The disease-linked clones had a CD8+ phenotype and low blood frequencies. Significant enrichment of disease-linked clones was reported in matched ankylosing spondylitis synovial fluid.

Using quantitative 5'-RACE with molecular barcodes, the authors made TCR beta libraries. TCRdb recomputed calls from the 5' RACE reads with MiXCR, one row per CDR3 protein. The table has around 250,000 distinct CDR3 sequences, roughly 32% seen once; the top ten hold approximately 4.6%. As concerns this clonotype: What it recognizes is unknown.

Sequencing was carried out using blood, either unsorted or a sorted T cell fraction (not recorded which). The clonotype originates from a male donor with ankylosing spondylitis or in good health (not recorded which).

CDR3 DNA: TGTGCCAGCAGCTCCCACAATCAACTAGCGGGGGGGCCTGACGCCTACAATGAGCAGTTCTTC. It codes for CASSSHNQLAGGPDAYNEQFF. The gene calls are TRBV5-4 and TRBJ2-1; 13 bases are shared with TRBD2. The CDR3 is made up of 21 amino acids. With 3 bases clipped from V and 2 bases from J, the junction kept 17 bases outside the gene matches. CDR1 is SGHNT and CDR2 is YYREEE in the germline V gene (reference sequence).